The following is a T cell receptor beta chain sequence with its context. Its antigen is unknown. Generated by immunoSEQ multiplex PCR, the TCRdb table keeps only in-frame clones and is missing some. The sample holds some 2.1 million clones, 95% seen once. These data originate in a study of shared clonotypes between healthy human individuals. Whole-study findings and limits: Memory subsets generally showed smaller estimated richness than naive subsets did. Represented genetic and exposure-history diversity was restricted by having few donors. Clonotype sharing among donors was expected to depend on sequencing depth.

The germline V gene encodes CDR1 LGHNT and CDR2 FRNRAP. V shed 2 bases, J shed 5 bases, and the junction held 7 bases outside the gene matches. The CDR3 has 16 residues. The gene calls are TRBV12-5 and TRBJ1-4; 8 bases are a match to TRBD1. The sequence was collected from a man between 18 and 29 years old in good health. Sequencing was performed on naive CD4+ T cells sorted from blood. Subset reported: CD45RA+ positively selected. The CDR3 DNA reads as TGTGCTAGTGGTTTGAGTCCCAGGGGGCCGAATGAAAAACTGTTTTTT. This codes for CASGLSPRGPNEKLFF.